The T cell receptor (beta chain) under discussion was sequenced for a study of neurological immune-mediated disorders. This clonotype was detected ten times or more. MiXCR was run by TCRdb on the 5' RACE reads, yielding one entry per CDR3 protein. The data contain tens of thousands of distinct CDR3 sequences, roughly 4.4% of them singletons. The germline gives CDR1 SGHRS, CDR2 YFSETQ. The CDR3 totals 13 residues. J gave up 3 bases and V 3 bases, and 0 bases lay outside the gene matches. The sequenced material came from PBMCs. This chain joins TRBV5-1 and TRBJ2-3; 8 nucleotides line up with TRBD1. This TCR derives from a man aged 45-65 years with multiple sclerosis. The CDR3 nucleotides read TGCGCCAGCAGCTGGACAGGGACAGATACGCAGTATTTT. Translating gives CASSWTGTDTQYF.